The 7 T cell receptor beta chains presented below share a single source sample, sequenced in a study of T cell repertoires in cytomegalovirus infection. TCRdb re-called the reads with MiXCR, one entry per CDR3 protein. The table has roughly 69,000 distinct CDR3 sequences, 20% to 25% seen once. These receptors lack a known antigen. The starting material was CD8+ T cells from cultured PBMCs, obtained from culture after CMV antigen stimulation. The receptors come from a human donor in good health (CMV status not recorded). Some clones in this sample may be carry-over from other donors' samples.

The chain recombines TRBV4-1 with TRBJ1-2, with 7 bases fitting TRBD1. Per germline, CDR1 MGHRA and CDR2 YSYEKL. Unmatched junction bases numbered 14, after V lost 5 bases and J lost 8 bases. The CDR3 contains 15 residues. The CDR3 DNA is TGCGCCAGCAGCGGACGACAGGGTAACGGGGCGGGCTACACCTTC. It yields the protein CASSGRQGNGAGYTF.

The J gene is TRBJ1-5, the V gene TRBV6-2 or TRBV6-3; D remains ambiguous. This CDR3 spans 14 amino acids. V lost 4 bases to trimming and J lost 4 bases, with 11 bases between them. Germline V gives CDR1 MNHEY, CDR2 SVGEGT. The CDR3 DNA reads TGTGCCAGCAGTTTCGTCGCGGGAAATCAGCCCCAGCATTTT. It encodes CASSFVAGNQPQHF.

V is TRBV25-1 and J is TRBJ2-7, with D unresolved. The ends were cut back, 1 base at V and 3 bases at J, with 7 bases in the middle. Germline-derived CDR1 and CDR2 are MGHDK and SYGVNS. The CDR3 is 13 amino acids. In DNA, the CDR3 is TGTGCCAGCAGTGAATTGGTCAGCTACGAGCAGTACTTC. It encodes CASSELVSYEQYF.

This clonotype was seen a few times. J is TRBJ2-3 and V is TRBV7-3; no clear D. CDR3 length: 15 residues. Trimming took off 3 bases at V and 2 bases at J, with 12 bases between the two ends. From germline, CDR1 is SGHTA and CDR2 FQGTGA. The CDR3 is CASSLAGSHTDTQYF. CDR3 in DNA: TGTGCCAGCAGCTTGGCAGGTTCACACACAGATACGCAGTATTTT. Full variable domain (rest looked up from reference TRBV7-3 and TRBJ2-3): GAGVSQTPSNKVTEKGKYVELRCDPISGHTALYWYRQSLGQGPEFLIYFQGTGAADDSGLPNDRFFAVRPEGSVSTLKIQRTERGDSAVYLCASSLAGSHTDTQYFGPGTRLTVL.

The chain links TRBV7-6 to TRBJ2-7, with TRBD1 as a possible D gene (5 bases). Trimming took 5 bases from V and 2 from J, leaving 13 bases between them. The germline V gene encodes CDR1 SGHVS and CDR2 FNYEAQ. This CDR3 comprises 14 residues. CDR3 amino acids: CASSPPTVPYEQYF. CDR3 nucleotides: TGTGCCAGCAGCCCCCCGACAGTCCCCTACGAGCAGTACTTC.

This clonotype turned up a few times. J is TRBJ2-3 and V is TRBV6-5; 8 nucleotides align to TRBD2. The germline CDR1 and CDR2 sequences are MNHEY and SVGAGI. The trim removed 0 bases at V and 1 base at J, leaving 6 bases unmatched. The CDR3 contains 17 residues. This CDR3 reads CASSYSRGGPGTDTQYF. CDR3 sequence (DNA): TGTGCCAGCAGTTACTCTCGCGGGGGGCCCGGCACAGATACGCAGTATTTT.

This clonotype has more than one count but fewer than ten. This chain uses TRBV2 with TRBJ2-7, with D maybe TRBD1 (5 bases). Germline lookup yields CDR1 SNHLY and CDR2 FYNNEI. The V and J ends lost 3 bases and 0 bases respectively, with 12 bases between them. This CDR3 is 15 amino acids long. The DNA of the CDR3 is TGTGCCAGCAGTGAGGGCAGGGTGACCTCCTACGAGCAGTACTTC. Amino acid sequence: CASSEGRVTSYEQYF.